Listed here are 18 T cell receptor beta chains from one sample, sequenced in a study of blood T cell repertoires in COVID-19. The assay was immunoSEQ multiplex PCR, and TCRdb's table has in-frame clones only and misses some. The table records 40,000 to 60,000 clones, roughly nine tenths of them present only once. The specimen sequenced was peripheral blood. These receptors were taken from a human donor in a cohort sampled during active COVID-19.

This chain joins TRBV10-3 and TRBJ1-2; possibly TRBD1 for D (5 bases). Germline V gene sequence: CDR1 ENHRY, CDR2 SYGVKD. Deletions cut 3 bases from V and 5 bases from J, with 13 bases between. The CDR3 is 14 residues long. CDR3 sequence: CAISEGQTAYGYTF. In DNA form, the CDR3 reads TGTGCCATCAGTGAAGGTCAGACAGCATATGGCTACACCTTC.

The genes are TRBV5-8 and TRBJ1-4, with 9 bases lining up with TRBD1. From germline, CDR1 is SGHTS and CDR2 YDEGEE. This CDR3 has 14 amino acids. V lost 9 bases, J lost 4 bases, and 7 bases stayed unmatched. The CDR3 coding sequence is TGTGCCATCCAGGCGACAGGGGGTAATGAAAAACTGTTTTTT. Residues: CAIQATGGNEKLFF.

The V and J genes are TRBV6-5 and TRBJ2-3; 8 positions match TRBD2. This CDR3 is 14 amino acids long. Germline V CDR1 and CDR2: MNHEY, SVGAGI. Germline trimming cut 3 bases from V and 6 bases from J; bases unmatched to any gene: 5. CDR3 protein: CASSYSSGGDTQYF. For the CDR3, the DNA is TGTGCCAGCAGTTATTCCAGCGGGGGCGATACGCAGTATTTT.

This clone has just a few counts. This chain connects TRBV5-1 to TRBJ1-4; 12 bases fit TRBD1. This CDR3 comprises 16 residues. Germline lookup yields CDR1 SGHRS and CDR2 YFSETQ. J was trimmed by 8 bases and V by 0 bases; bases with no gene match: 5. The CDR3 sequence is CASSLVVGTGGEKLFF. CDR3 DNA sequence: TGCGCCAGCAGCTTGGTGGTAGGGACAGGGGGCGAAAAACTGTTTTTT. Drawing the rest from reference TRBV5-1 and TRBJ1-4, the complete variable domain is KAGVTQTPRYLIKTRGQQVTLSCSPISGHRSVSWYQQTPGQGLQFLFEYFSETQRNKGNFPGRFSGRQFSNSRSEMNVSTLELGDSALYLCASSLVVGTGGEKLFFGSGTQLSVL.

The gene calls are TRBV10-3 and TRBJ2-7; D is unresolved. Germline CDR1 is ENHRY and CDR2 is SYGVKD. Trimming removed 0 bases at V and 3 bases at J, with 12 bases between. The CDR3 length is 15 residues. As DNA, the CDR3 is TGTGCCATCAGTGAGTCGTTCCATCTCTACTACGAGCAGTACGTC. Translating gives CAISESFHLYYEQYV.

The chain recombines TRBV3-1 (or the pseudogene TRBV3-2) with TRBJ2-6; no clear D gene. V gave up 3 bases and J gave up 0 bases, with 6 bases separating them. Germline CDR1 and CDR2: LGHDT and YNNKEL (reference sequence). The CDR3 contains 15 residues. The CDR3 bases are TGTGCCAGCAGCCACCGTAGCTCTGGGGCCAACGTCCTGACTTTC. This encodes CASSHRSSGANVLTF.

The chain couples TRBV30 to TRBJ1-5, with D unresolved. The CDR3 extends over 14 amino acids. Trimming left V 0 bases short and J 7 bases short, with 13 bases between. Germline CDR1 GTSNPN, CDR2 SVGIG (reference sequence). CDR3 sequence reads: CAWSVPPGLQPQHF. In DNA form, the CDR3 reads TGTGCCTGGAGTGTCCCCCCGGGTTTGCAGCCCCAGCATTTT.

The rearrangement joins TRBV5-1 to TRBJ1-2; 10 bases are shared with TRBD1. From germline, CDR1 is SGHRS and CDR2 YFSETQ. V dropped 4 bases and J dropped 2; count of bases not matched to a gene: 5. The CDR3 loop spans 15 amino acids. The CDR3 DNA reads TGCGCCAGCAGCCAGACAGGGGGCGTAAACTATGGCTACACCTTC. Translating it yields CASSQTGGVNYGYTF.

The chain combines TRBV7-3 with TRBJ1-1; 7 bases are shared with TRBD1. The CDR3 has 15 amino acids. From germline, CDR1 is SGHTA and CDR2 FQGTGA. After removal of 5 bases from V and 1 base from J, the junction contained 7 bases not matched to a gene. The CDR3 DNA reads TGTGCCAGCAGCACACACACAGGGGAGAACACTGAAGCTTTCTTT. This gives the protein CASSTHTGENTEAFF.

V is TRBV5-4 and J is TRBJ2-6; D may be TRBD1 (5 bases). The length of the CDR3 is 15 residues. V lost 0 bases, J lost 3 bases, and 7 bases lay in between. Per the germline V gene, CDR1 is SGHNT and CDR2 is YYREEE (reference sequence). CDR3 coding DNA: TGTGCCAGCAGCTTGGCTACAGGTGGGGCCAACGTCCTGACTTTC. It is translated as CASSLATGGANVLTF.

The chain joins TRBV30 to TRBJ1-2, with 9 nucleotides matching TRBD1. V lost 3 bases, J lost 4 bases, and 9 bases stayed unmatched. CDR3 length: 15 residues. Germline V gives CDR1 GTSNPN, CDR2 SVGIG (reference sequence). This CDR3 is CAWRRGQGLTYGYTF. The CDR3 coding sequence is TGTGCCTGGAGACGGGGACAGGGACTAACCTATGGCTACACCTTC.

A single count supports this clone. The V and J genes are TRBV5-4 and TRBJ2-7; 7 bases line up with TRBD1. This CDR3 is 16 amino acids long. J gave up 3 bases and V 4 bases, and 13 bases lay outside the gene matches. Germline CDR1 reads SGHNT; CDR2 reads YYREEE (reference sequence). The CDR3 DNA follows: TGTGCCAGCAGCCGCCAGACAGGGAAATTGGGCTACGAGCAGTACGTC. The encoded protein is CASSRQTGKLGYEQYV.

The chain joins TRBV7-2 to TRBJ2-7; 10 bases fit TRBD2. CDR1 is SGHTA, CDR2 FQGNSA, per germline. The length of the CDR3 is 16 residues. After removal of 0 bases from V and 1 base from J, the junction contained 3 bases not matched to a gene. The CDR3 region has the DNA TGTGCCAGCAGCTTAGCGGGGACTAGCGATTCCTACGAGCAGTACTTC. Its protein is CASSLAGTSDSYEQYF.

The V and J genes are TRBV7-9 and TRBJ2-7; D is unresolved. With 4 bases removed from V and 2 bases from J, the gap between germline ends came to 3 bases. Germline lookup yields CDR1 SEHNR and CDR2 FQNEAQ (reference sequence). The CDR3 sequence is 11 residues long. CDR3 sequence (DNA): TGTGCCAGCAGCTCCGCCTACGAGCAGTACTTC. Translated: CASSSAYEQYF.

J is TRBJ1-1 and V is TRBV6-5; weak D call: TRBD1 (6 bases). V was trimmed by 4 bases and J by 1 base, leaving 7 bases between them. The germline V gene encodes CDR1 MNHEY and CDR2 SVGAGI. The CDR3 contains 13 residues. The CDR3 spells CASSSGQNTEAFF. Here the CDR3 DNA reads TGTGCCAGCAGTTCGGGACAGAACACTGAAGCTTTCTTT.

The V gene is TRBV12-3 or TRBV12-4, the J gene TRBJ2-1; D gene ambiguous. The ends were cut back, 5 bases at V and 7 bases at J, with 9 bases in the middle. This CDR3 contains 12 residues. This chain's CDR3 is CASSITGNEQFF. The CDR3 nucleotides are TGTGCCAGCAGTATAACCGGGAATGAGCAGTTCTTC.

This clone appeared once. The chain employs TRBV5-1 and TRBJ2-5, with 8 positions matching TRBD2. Germline CDR1 reads SGHRS; CDR2 reads YFSETQ. V lost 6 bases to trimming and J lost 2 bases; unmatched junction nucleotides: 6. The CDR3 runs to 14 residues. The DNA of the CDR3 is TGCGCCAGCAATATAGCGGGGACACAAGAGACCCAGTACTTC. This codes for CASNIAGTQETQYF.

This chain connects TRBV11-2 to TRBJ1-5; the D gene is possibly TRBD1 (6 bases). The germline gives CDR1 SGHAT, CDR2 FQNNGV. The CDR3 spans 14 residues. V lost 6 bases to trimming and J lost 1 base, with 10 bases between them. CDR3 DNA: TGTGCCAGCAGTTCTACAGGGAGCAATCAGCCCCAGCATTTT. This sequence encodes CASSSTGSNQPQHF.